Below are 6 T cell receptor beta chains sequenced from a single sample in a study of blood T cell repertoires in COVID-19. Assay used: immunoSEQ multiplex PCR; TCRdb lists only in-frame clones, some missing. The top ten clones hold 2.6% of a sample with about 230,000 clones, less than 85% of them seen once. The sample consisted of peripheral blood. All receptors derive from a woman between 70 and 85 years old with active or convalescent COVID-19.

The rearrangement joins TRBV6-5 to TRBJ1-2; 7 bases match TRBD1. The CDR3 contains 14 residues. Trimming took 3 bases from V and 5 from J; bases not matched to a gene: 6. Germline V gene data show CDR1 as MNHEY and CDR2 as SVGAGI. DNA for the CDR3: TGTGCCAGCAGTTATACAGGGGATCGGTATGGCTACACCTTC. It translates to CASSYTGDRYGYTF.

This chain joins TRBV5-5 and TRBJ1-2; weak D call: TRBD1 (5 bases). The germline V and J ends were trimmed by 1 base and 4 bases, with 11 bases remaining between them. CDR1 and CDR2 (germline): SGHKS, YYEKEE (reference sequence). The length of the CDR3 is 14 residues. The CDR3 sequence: CASSLLGPGYGYTF. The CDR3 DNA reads TGTGCCAGCAGCTTGTTGGGGCCAGGCTATGGCTACACCTTC.

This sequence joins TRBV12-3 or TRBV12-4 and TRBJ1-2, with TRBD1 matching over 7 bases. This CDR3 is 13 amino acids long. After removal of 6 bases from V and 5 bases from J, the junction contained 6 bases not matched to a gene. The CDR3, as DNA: TGTGCCAGCAGGCCAGGGGGTGGTTATGGCTACACCTTC. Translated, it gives CASRPGGGYGYTF.

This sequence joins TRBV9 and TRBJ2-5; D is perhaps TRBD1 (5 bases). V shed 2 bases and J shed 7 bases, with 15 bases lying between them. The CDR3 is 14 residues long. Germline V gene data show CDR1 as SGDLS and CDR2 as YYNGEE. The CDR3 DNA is TGTGCCAGCAGCGTCCTGTCAGGGCCCGGGACCCAGTACTTC. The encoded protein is CASSVLSGPGTQYF. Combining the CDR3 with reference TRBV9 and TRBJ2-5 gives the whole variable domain DSGVTQTPKHLITATGQRVTLRCSPRSGDLSVYWYQQSLDQGLQFLIQYYNGEERAKGNILERFSAQQFPDLHSELNLSSLELGDSALYFCASSVLSGPGTQYFGPGTRLLVL.

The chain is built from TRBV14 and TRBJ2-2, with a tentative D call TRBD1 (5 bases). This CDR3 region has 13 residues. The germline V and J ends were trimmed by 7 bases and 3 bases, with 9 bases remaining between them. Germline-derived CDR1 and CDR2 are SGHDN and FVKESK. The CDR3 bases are TGTGCCAGCAACCGACAGTACACCGGGGAGCTGTTTTTT. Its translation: CASNRQYTGELFF.

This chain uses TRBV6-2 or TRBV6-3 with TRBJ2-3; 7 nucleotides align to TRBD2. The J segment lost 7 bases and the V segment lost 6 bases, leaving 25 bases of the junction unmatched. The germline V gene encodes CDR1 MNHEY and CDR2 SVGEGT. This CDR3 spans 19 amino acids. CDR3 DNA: TGTGCCAGCAGCCCTAGACCAAGACTAAAAAAGGGCGGGAGCTATACGCAGTATTTT. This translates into CASSPRPRLKKGGSYTQYF.